This is a list of T cell receptor beta chains from one sample in a study of CD8+CD57+ T cells in acquired aplastic anemia. MiXCR was run by TCRdb on the reads, yielding one entry per CDR3 protein. Found here are approximately 170,000 distinct CDR3 sequences, less than 65% of them singletons; the top ten hold around a sixth. Sequenced material: sorted CD4+, CD8+, or CD8+CD57+ T cells (not recorded which) from PBMCs. These receptors all stem from a human donor in good health, serving as a control. CDR3s include the opening cysteine and the closing phenylalanine or tryptophan. A D gene is named only where the DNA matches it firmly. Part of the rows lack a size; the others show once, few, many or a class for expanded clones.

many NA TRBJ2-1 TRBV19 TGTGCCAGTAGTATAATGGGTTTAGATTACAATGAGCAGTTCTTC CASSIMGLDYNEQFF
many NA TRBJ2-2 TRBV4-1 TGCGCCAGCAGCGAACGGGGCAGGTTGGACGGGGAGCTGTTTTTT CASSERGRLDGELFF
NA NA TRBJ1-3 TRBV29-1 TGCAGCGTAAACAGGATGGGCGAAGGAAACACCATATATTTT CSVNRMGEGNTIYF
NA TRBD1 TRBJ1-6 TRBV14 TGTGCCAGCAGCCGAACAGGGGGAGGAAATTCACCCCTCCACTTT CASSRTGGGNSPLHF
many NA TRBJ1-6 TRBV10-3 TGTGCCAATAAGGACGGAAACTATAATTCACCCCTCCACTTT CANKDGNYNSPLHF
many NA TRBJ1-1 TRBV2 TGTGCCAGCAGTGATTCCAACCTTTTTACATGGAACACTGAAGCTTTCTTT CASSDSNLFTWNTEAFF
many NA TRBJ1-5 TRBV7-9 TGTGCCAGCAGGGGAGGGCCAAATCAGCCCCAGCATTTT CASRGGPNQPQHF
many NA TRBJ2-2 TRBV2 TGTGCCAGCAGCCGGCAGGGTGGTATCACCGGGGAGCTGTTTTTT CASSRQGGITGELFF
NA TRBD1 TRBJ1-2 TRBV15 TGTGCCACCAGCGGGGGACAGGGGGCCGTATATGGCTACACCTTC CATSGGQGAVYGYTF
NA TRBD1 TRBJ1-1 TRBV28 TGTGCCAGCAGGCTGACAGGGGTGAAGGCTGAAGCTTTCTTT CASRLTGVKAEAFF
NA NA TRBJ2-3 TRBV29-1 TGCAGCGGCGGGACAGTCCTCACAGATACGCAGTATTTT CSGGTVLTDTQYF
many NA TRBJ1-4 TRBV19 TGTGCCACGCAGGGCATGGGTAATGAAAAACTGTTTTTT CATQGMGNEKLFF
NA TRBD1 TRBJ2-7 TRBV29-1 TGCAGTGGGGGACAGGGTTCCTACGAGCAGTACTTC CSGGQGSYEQYF
many NA TRBJ1-4 TRBV19 TGTGCCAGTAGTCTGCAGGGGCTGGCTAATGAAAAACTGTTTTTT CASSLQGLANEKLFF
NA TRBD1 TRBJ1-1 TRBV24-1 TGTGCCACCAGTGATGGGGGACAGGGAGCCACTGAAGCTTTCTTT CATSDGGQGATEAFF
once NA TRBJ2-7 TRBV9 TGTGCCAGCAGTGAAACGGGTACAGGTGCCTACGAGCAGTACTTC CASSETGTGAYEQYF
many NA TRBJ2-5 TRBV6-5 TGTGCCAGCAGTTACTCCTGGCAGGGCCAAGAGACCCAGTACTTC CASSYSWQGQETQYF
once TRBD2 TRBJ2-5 TRBV7-3 TGTGCCAGCAGCTTAGCTCGACTAGCGGGGGCGGAGACCCAGTACTTC CASSLARLAGAETQYF
many NA TRBJ2-5 TRBV5-8 TGTGCCAGCAGCTTGGGAGCCGGAACAGGGCTAGGCCAAGAGACCCAGTACTTC CASSLGAGTGLGQETQYF
many TRBD1 TRBJ1-4 TRBV7-8 TGTGCCAGCAGCTTAGGGACCGGGACAGCCTTGACCCCGGTGTTTTTT CASSLGTGTALTPVFF
NA NA TRBJ1-3 TRBV7-3 TGTGCCAGCAGTTTAGCGGTGGGAAACACCATATATTTT CASSLAVGNTIYF
NA TRBD1 TRBJ1-1 TRBV19 TGTGCCACGGGACAGGGAAAGAACACTGAAGCTTTCTTT CATGQGKNTEAFF
many TRBD2 TRBJ2-7 TRBV6-2/TRBV6-3 TGTGCCAGCAGTTACTCGAGACTAGCGGGGAGCTACGAGCAGTACTTC CASSYSRLAGSYEQYF
many TRBD1 TRBJ2-1 TRBV24-1 TGTGCCACCGGGGACAGCTCCTACAATGAGCAGTTCTTC CATGDSSYNEQFF
many TRBD1 TRBJ1-4 TRBV20-1 TGCAGTGCTAGAGACTACCTGGGACAGGGGGCATTGGAAGTAGAAAAACTGTTTTTT CSARDYLGQGALEVEKLFF
once TRBD1 TRBJ1-6 TRBV10-3 TGTGCCATCAGGCTACAGGGGGCCTCCTATAATTCACCCCTCCACTTT CAIRLQGASYNSPLHF
NA NA TRBJ2-7 TRBV20-1 TGCAGTGCTAGATCCGACTGGAGCTCCTACGAGCAGTACTTC CSARSDWSSYEQYF
many NA TRBJ2-1 TRBV12-3/TRBV12-4 TGTGCCAGCAGTTTGGGACCACCGGACAATGAGCAGTTCTTC CASSLGPPDNEQFF
NA TRBD2 TRBJ2-5 TRBV19 TGTGCCAGTAGGGGTCAGGGACTACAAGAGACCCAGTACTTC CASRGQGLQETQYF
NA NA TRBJ1-4 TRBV9 TGTGCCAGCAGCGTAGGACGGGTCGGGAATGAAAAACTGTTTTTT CASSVGRVGNEKLFF
NA NA TRBJ1-1 TRBV2 TGTGCCAGCACGCCGGGACATCTGAACACTGAAGCTTTCTTT CASTPGHLNTEAFF
few TRBD2 TRBJ2-7 TRBV7-8 TGTGCCAGCAGCTTATCCGTAGCGGGGGGCTACGAGCAGTACTTC CASSLSVAGGYEQYF
NA TRBD2 TRBJ2-1 TRBV20-1 TGCAGCGTTGAAGGGCAAGCGGGGGGTCAGAATGAGCAGTTCTTC CSVEGQAGGQNEQFF
NA TRBD2 TRBJ2-7 TRBV2 TGTGCCAGCCGTTGTGGCGGGAGGGCTTTGGACGAGCAGTACTTC CASRCGGRALDEQYF
many NA TRBJ2-5 TRBV20-1 TGCAGTGCTAGAGGACTTAGGACAGTCAGGGCGGAGACCCAGTACTTC CSARGLRTVRAETQYF
few TRBD2 TRBJ2-3 TRBV11-2 TGTGCCAGCAGCCGGGCGGGGGGGCCTTCAGATACGCAGTATTTT CASSRAGGPSDTQYF
NA TRBD2 TRBJ2-7 TRBV15 TGTGCCACCAGCAGGGGTAGCGGGGGGGCCCGGGAGCAGTACTTC CATSRGSGGAREQYF
NA TRBD1 TRBJ1-2 TRBV7-9 TGTGCCAGCAGCATGGACAGGGGCGGCTACACCTTC CASSMDRGGYTF
few NA TRBJ1-6 TRBV5-1 TGCGCCAGCAGCTTGGGACAGGATAATTCACCCCTCCACTTT CASSLGQDNSPLHF
NA TRBD1 TRBJ1-4 TRBV3-1 TGTGCCAGCAGCCAAGATCTGGGACAGGGGTATGAACAACTGTTTTTT CASSQDLGQGYEQLFF
NA TRBD1 TRBJ2-5 TRBV7-7 TGTGCTAGCGGCTTCGGGACAGGGGGTCAAGAGGCCCAGTACTTC CASGFGTGGQEAQYF
many NA TRBJ1-5 TRBV7-2 TGTGTCAGCAGCACGAACAATCAGCCCCAGCATTTT CVSSTNNQPQHF
many NA TRBJ2-2 TRBV5-1 TGCGCCAGCAGGAAAGTGGTAGCAGCTACCGGGGAGCTGTTTTTT CASRKVVAATGELFF
NA TRBD1 TRBJ1-1 TRBV6-9 TGTGCAAGCAGTTTAGGACAGGCGACTGAAGCTTTCTTT CASSLGQATEAFF
NA NA TRBJ1-2 TRBV15 TGTGCCACCAGCGGAGCGGGCCCAAAGGGCTACACCTTC CATSGAGPKGYTF
NA TRBD1 TRBJ2-7 TRBV20-1 TGCAGTGCTAGTAAGACAGGGGAATACGAGCAGTACTTC CSASKTGEYEQYF
NA TRBD1 TRBJ2-6 TRBV10-3 TGTGCCATAAGCCATAACAGGGGGCTAACAGGGGCCAACGTCCTGACTTTC CAISHNRGLTGANVLTF
many NA TRBJ2-7 TRBV12-3/TRBV12-4 TGTGCCAGCAGTTTGAAGGGGTTCTACGAGCAGTACTTC CASSLKGFYEQYF
NA TRBD1 TRBJ1-1 TRBV5-1 TGCGCCAGCAGCCAACCCGGACAGGGGACTGAAGCTTTCTTT CASSQPGQGTEAFF
NA TRBD1 TRBJ2-3 TRBV20-1 TGCAGTGCAAAGACAGGGGGCGTCACAGATACGCAGTATTTT CSAKTGGVTDTQYF
NA NA TRBJ1-2 TRBV7-9 TGTGCCAGCAGCCGCCTCGGGGTCGCTAATGGCTACACCTTC CASSRLGVANGYTF
many TRBD1 TRBJ2-7 TRBV4-3 TGCGCCAGCAGCCAAGGAACGGGACAGGGGGCTGTCCACGAGCAGTACTTC CASSQGTGQGAVHEQYF
few TRBD1 TRBJ1-1 TRBV2 TGTGCCACCACTACAGGGGTCACTGAAGCTTTCTTT CATTTGVTEAFF
NA NA TRBJ1-6 TRBV9 TGTGCCAGCTCACCACGGTACAGTAATAATTCACCCCTCCACTTT CASSPRYSNNSPLHF
NA TRBD1 TRBJ2-7 TRBV29-1 TGCAGCGTTGGGGACAGGGCATTAGGCTACGAGCAGTACTTC CSVGDRALGYEQYF
NA NA TRBJ1-1 TRBV2 TGTGCCAGCACAGTAAGTAGGGACACTGAAGCTTTCTTT CASTVSRDTEAFF
NA NA TRBJ2-2 TRBV7-9 TGTGCCAGCAGCTTAGGAGTGTGGTCCGGGGAGCTGTTTTTT CASSLGVWSGELFF
NA NA TRBJ1-2 TRBV2 TGTGCCAGCAGCTCCCCCTCGTCGGGTTACTATGGCTACACCTTC CASSSPSSGYYGYTF
NA TRBD2 TRBJ2-1 TRBV10-3 TGTGCCACCCTGAGTCTAGCGGGAGACAATGAGCAGTTCTTC CATLSLAGDNEQFF